This TCR beta chain was identified during a study of shared clonotypes between healthy human individuals. Study-level results: With a handful of donors compared, 4% to 5.5% of naive CD4 clonotypes were shared.

TCRdb's table, derived via immunoSEQ multiplex PCR, lists solely in-frame clones and lacks some. In the table there are 300,000 to 350,000 clones, less than 85% of which are singletons. About this clone itself: Its specificity is not known.

This CDR3 contains 13 residues. V lost 5 bases and J lost 8; bases outside the gene matches: 3. Germline V gene sequence: CDR1 MDHEN, CDR2 SYDVKM. Sequences were obtained from memory CD4+ T cells sorted from blood. Subset here: CD45RA-negative fraction. The sequence derives from a man aged 25 to 45 in good health. The chain uses TRBV28 and TRBJ1-4, with 9 bases identical to TRBD1. CDR3 DNA sequence: TGTGCCAGCAGTCGAGGGACAGGGGAAAAACTGTTTTTT. Translating gives CASSRGTGEKLFF.